This TCR beta chain appears in the sequencing data of a study of blood T cell repertoires in COVID-19. Germline CDR1 and CDR2: MDHEN and SYDVKM. The CDR3 runs to 16 residues. Germline trimming cut 5 bases from V and 6 bases from J; bases unmatched to any gene: 11. Those enrolled, adults aged 18 to 89 years, came from roughly 22 US areas. Each participant's cohort was designated according to participant-reported clinical history. What the recovered Cohort 3 donors had was two negative PCRs, clearance, or symptom resolution. Original handling: Amplification of reference gene primers was used by the study to estimate nucleated cell counts. The assay was immunoSEQ multiplex PCR, and TCRdb's table has in-frame clones only and misses some. V and J calls and clone size are those listed in that table; D and trimming were worked out from the DNA. Of about 300,000 clones listed, about nine tenths are singletons.

The TCR comes from a woman in her 30s who had recovered from COVID-19. V is TRBV28 and J is TRBJ2-1, with 9 nucleotides matching TRBD2. Sequencing was performed on PBMCs or T cells enriched from blood (not recorded which). In DNA form, the CDR3 reads TGTGCCAGCAGTCCCTCCCGCGGGAGGGGAGTCAATGAGCAGTTCTTC. It encodes CASSPSRGRGVNEQFF.